These 2 T cell receptor beta chains were sequenced from one sample in a study of blood T cell repertoires in COVID-19. Clones were sequenced by immunoSEQ multiplex PCR, and TCRdb holds only the in-frame ones, with some missing. Of 120,000 or so clones in the sample, 90% are singletons; the top ten hold roughly 4.5%. Sequencing was performed on peripheral blood. The receptors were sampled from a man in his 60s with COVID-19, enrolled during active disease.

This chain connects TRBV18 to TRBJ1-2; 12 bases are shared with TRBD1. With V trimmed by 3 bases and J by 6 bases, 2 bases remained unmatched. The CDR3 sequence is 14 residues long. Germline assignment: CDR1 KGHSH and CDR2 LQKENI. CDR3 region: CASSPGQGADGYTF. In DNA form, the CDR3 reads TGTGCCAGCTCACCGGGACAGGGGGCCGATGGCTACACCTTC.

The chain has TRBV11-3 and TRBJ2-5, with 7 bases matching TRBD1. The CDR3 consists of 15 residues. The ends lost 5 bases at V and 1 base at J; junction bases unmatched: 7. The germline V gene encodes CDR1 SGHNT and CDR2 YENEEA. The CDR3 nucleotides read TGTGCCAGCAGCCCCGGACAGGATCTCCAAGAGACCCAGTACTTC. It translates to CASSPGQDLQETQYF.